A selection of T cell receptor beta chains follows, all from one sample in a study of early T cells in non-severe SARS-CoV-2 infection. TCRdb reprocessed the 5' RACE reads via MiXCR and lists one record per CDR3 protein. The sample shows some 71,000 distinct CDR3 sequences, roughly 11% of them seen only once. Sequenced material: whole blood, taken at baseline. Source of these receptors: an adult who was a healthcare worker with PCR-confirmed SARS-CoV-2 infection or an uninfected control (not recorded which). Each CDR3 is given with its conserved first and last residue. The order of the fields is clone size, D gene, J gene, V gene, CDR3 protein, CDR3 DNA. D genes are given only for firm matches. Clone size is given for some rows only: seen once, a few or many times, or a class if the clone is expanded.

clone_size: -
d_call: -
j_call: TRBJ2-2
v_call: TRBV4-1
cdr3_aa: CASSQDGESANTGELFF
cdr3_nt: TGCGCCAGCAGCCAAGACGGAGAGAGCGCGAACACCGGGGAGCTGTTTTTT

clone_size: few
d_call: -
j_call: TRBJ2-7
v_call: TRBV7-9
cdr3_aa: CASSPAGHQIREQYF
cdr3_nt: TGTGCCAGCAGCCCAGCGGGACATCAAATAAGGGAGCAGTACTTC

clone_size: -
d_call: -
j_call: TRBJ2-1
v_call: TRBV12-3/TRBV12-4
cdr3_aa: CASAVRGGKYNEQFF
cdr3_nt: TGTGCCAGCGCTGTTAGAGGCGGGAAGTACAATGAGCAGTTCTTC

clone_size: -
d_call: -
j_call: TRBJ1-5
v_call: TRBV11-2
cdr3_aa: CASSLDGSGARNQPQHF
cdr3_nt: TGTGCCAGCAGCTTAGATGGGTCAGGGGCTCGCAATCAGCCCCAGCATTTT

clone_size: few
d_call: -
j_call: TRBJ2-3
v_call: TRBV29-1
cdr3_aa: CSVGRPAADTQYF
cdr3_nt: TGCAGCGTTGGGAGGCCAGCGGCAGATACGCAGTATTTT

clone_size: many
d_call: TRBD1
j_call: TRBJ2-4
v_call: TRBV12-5
cdr3_aa: CASGYNYRGSNIQYF
cdr3_nt: TGTGCTAGTGGTTATAACTACAGGGGGAGTAACATTCAGTACTTC

clone_size: few
d_call: TRBD1
j_call: TRBJ1-5
v_call: TRBV30
cdr3_aa: CAWSGQGVGQPQHF
cdr3_nt: TGTGCCTGGAGTGGGCAGGGGGTAGGGCAGCCCCAGCATTTT

clone_size: -
d_call: -
j_call: TRBJ1-6
v_call: TRBV5-5
cdr3_aa: CASSLEGDNSPLHF
cdr3_nt: TGTGCCAGCAGCTTGGAAGGCGATAATTCACCCCTCCACTTT

clone_size: few
d_call: -
j_call: TRBJ2-1
v_call: TRBV20-1
cdr3_aa: CSAASGGSGYNEQFF
cdr3_nt: TGCAGTGCTGCTTCCGGGGGCAGCGGTTACAATGAGCAGTTCTTC

clone_size: -
d_call: -
j_call: TRBJ1-4
v_call: TRBV28
cdr3_aa: CASSPPGQEKLFF
cdr3_nt: TGTGCCAGCAGTCCCCCCGGGCAGGAAAAACTGTTTTTT

clone_size: few
d_call: TRBD2
j_call: TRBJ2-1
v_call: TRBV7-2
cdr3_aa: CASSLQREMNEQFF
cdr3_nt: TGTGCCAGCAGCCTTCAGCGGGAGATGAATGAGCAGTTCTTC

clone_size: -
d_call: -
j_call: TRBJ2-7
v_call: TRBV12-3/TRBV12-4
cdr3_aa: CASSLGDYEQYF
cdr3_nt: TGTGCCAGCAGTTTGGGCGACTACGAGCAGTACTTC

clone_size: few
d_call: TRBD1
j_call: TRBJ2-3
v_call: TRBV10-3
cdr3_aa: CAISGQGNTDTQYF
cdr3_nt: TGTGCCATCAGTGGACAGGGGAACACAGATACGCAGTATTTT

clone_size: -
d_call: -
j_call: TRBJ1-5
v_call: TRBV12-3/TRBV12-4
cdr3_aa: CASSFGKGQPQHF
cdr3_nt: TGTGCCAGCAGTTTCGGCAAGGGTCAGCCCCAGCATTTT

clone_size: few
d_call: -
j_call: TRBJ2-2
v_call: TRBV4-2
cdr3_aa: CASSQDNTGELFF
cdr3_nt: TGTGCCAGCAGCCAGGATAACACCGGGGAGCTGTTTTTT

clone_size: many
d_call: -
j_call: TRBJ2-2
v_call: TRBV5-1
cdr3_aa: CASAAFPAGRTGELFF
cdr3_nt: TGCGCCAGCGCGGCCTTTCCGGCGGGCCGCACCGGGGAGCTGTTTTTT

clone_size: many
d_call: TRBD1
j_call: TRBJ1-1
v_call: TRBV20-1
cdr3_aa: CSARPWDRNTEAFF
cdr3_nt: TGCAGTGCTAGACCCTGGGACAGAAACACTGAAGCTTTCTTT

clone_size: many
d_call: -
j_call: TRBJ2-5
v_call: TRBV7-9
cdr3_aa: CASRIGQQETQYF
cdr3_nt: TGTGCCAGCCGGATCGGACAGCAAGAGACCCAGTACTTC

clone_size: -
d_call: TRBD2
j_call: TRBJ2-7
v_call: TRBV7-9
cdr3_aa: CASSSSGSTYEQYF
cdr3_nt: TGTGCCAGCAGCTCTAGCGGGAGTACGTACGAGCAGTACTTC

clone_size: few
d_call: TRBD2
j_call: TRBJ2-7
v_call: TRBV4-1
cdr3_aa: CASSPGLAGAYEQYF
cdr3_nt: TGCGCCAGCAGCCCCGGACTAGCGGGGGCCTACGAGCAGTACTTC

clone_size: -
d_call: -
j_call: TRBJ2-3
v_call: TRBV5-5
cdr3_aa: CASSLQEVEADTQYF
cdr3_nt: TGTGCCAGCAGTTTACAGGAGGTCGAAGCAGATACGCAGTATTTT

clone_size: many
d_call: -
j_call: TRBJ1-4
v_call: TRBV18
cdr3_aa: CASSRGPTNEKLFF
cdr3_nt: TGTGCCAGCTCACGGGGGCCAACTAATGAAAAACTGTTTTTT

clone_size: few
d_call: TRBD1
j_call: TRBJ1-1
v_call: TRBV25-1
cdr3_aa: CASSEFQGARSTEAFF
cdr3_nt: TGTGCCAGCAGTGAATTCCAGGGGGCGCGGAGCACTGAAGCTTTCTTT

clone_size: -
d_call: -
j_call: TRBJ2-7
v_call: TRBV2
cdr3_aa: CASSVGVSYEQYF
cdr3_nt: TGTGCCAGCAGTGTGGGGGTTTCCTACGAGCAGTACTTC

clone_size: many
d_call: TRBD2
j_call: TRBJ2-2
v_call: TRBV29-1
cdr3_aa: CSVDGLAGGELFF
cdr3_nt: TGCAGCGTTGACGGTCTAGCGGGCGGGGAGCTGTTTTTT

clone_size: few
d_call: TRBD1
j_call: TRBJ2-5
v_call: TRBV29-1
cdr3_aa: CSVQQGLQETQYF
cdr3_nt: TGCAGCGTCCAACAGGGGTTGCAAGAGACCCAGTACTTC

clone_size: -
d_call: -
j_call: TRBJ2-7
v_call: TRBV24-1
cdr3_aa: CATTVRGTAAFNSYEQYF
cdr3_nt: TGTGCCACCACCGTCCGCGGGACAGCAGCTTTTAATTCCTACGAGCAGTACTTC